This T cell receptor (beta chain) was sequenced during a study of CD8 T cells in ankylosing spondylitis. From the 5' RACE reads, TCRdb called clonotypes with MiXCR, one entry per CDR3 protein. Of fewer than 180,000 distinct CDR3 sequences listed, approximately 44% were seen once; the top ten hold 13% to 15%. The CDR3 is 17 amino acids. Germline V gene lookup returns CDR1 LNHNV and CDR2 YYDKDF (reference sequence). Trimming stripped 0 bases from V and 2 bases from J, with 14 bases between. The V and J genes are TRBV15 and TRBJ2-1; D may be TRBD2 (6 bases). The sequenced material came from synovial fluid, either unsorted or a sorted T cell fraction (not recorded which). The sequence derives from a male donor with ankylosing spondylitis. The CDR3 here is CATSRDRTGSAYNEQFF. As DNA, the CDR3 is TGTGCCACCAGCAGAGATCGAACCGGGAGCGCCTACAATGAGCAGTTCTTC. The full variable domain, rest sourced from reference TRBV15 and TRBJ2-1, is DAMVIQNPRYQVTQFGKPVTLSCSQTLNHNVMYWYQQKSSQAPKLLFHYYDKDFNNEADTPDNFQSRRPNTSFCFLDIRSPGLGDTAMYLCATSRDRTGSAYNEQFFGPGTRLTVL.